A single sample is the source of the 17 T cell receptor beta chains below, sequenced in a study of blood T cell repertoires in COVID-19. Profiled with immunoSEQ multiplex PCR; TCRdb holds only in-frame clones, not every one. Seen here are 200,000 or so clones, roughly nine tenths observed once, and the top ten hold 2% to 2.5%. The specimen was peripheral blood. Receptor source: a woman between 45 and 60 years old with acute or convalescent COVID-19.

V and J are TRBV9 and TRBJ2-1, with 11 bases lining up with TRBD1. V lost 0 bases to trimming and J lost 9 bases; unmatched junction nucleotides: 5. From germline, CDR1 is SGDLS and CDR2 YYNGEE. This CDR3 region has 15 residues. The DNA for the CDR3 is TGTGCCAGCAGCGTAGCTCGGACAGGGGGCACTGAGCAGTTCTTC. Its translation: CASSVARTGGTEQFF.

This chain uses TRBV6-5 with TRBJ1-2, with D uncertain. Trimming removed 7 bases from V and 6 bases from J, with 15 bases in between. Germline values: CDR1 MNHEY, CDR2 SVGAGI. CDR3 length equals 13 residues. The CDR3 reads CASTRLTGDGYTF. As DNA, the CDR3 is TGTGCCAGCACCCGCCTAACGGGAGATGGCTACACCTTC.

The chain is built from TRBV6-2 or TRBV6-3 and TRBJ1-5; D not certain. The ends were cut back, 2 bases at V and 0 bases at J, with 14 bases in the middle. Germline V CDR1 and CDR2: MNHEY, SVGEGT. This CDR3 is 17 amino acids long. Here the CDR3 DNA reads TGTGCCAGCAGTTACCCACTTGGAGGGATTAGCAATCAGCCCCAGCATTTT. Translated: CASSYPLGGISNQPQHF.

The chain joins TRBV11-1 to TRBJ2-5; the D gene is possibly TRBD2 (7 bases). The CDR3 contains 15 residues. V was trimmed by 0 bases and J by 4 bases, leaving 12 bases between them. Germline loops: CDR1 SGHAT, CDR2 FQDESV (reference sequence). The CDR3 sequence is CASSLAGGLGETQYF. CDR3 DNA: TGTGCCAGCAGCTTAGCGGGGGGGCTCGGAGAGACCCAGTACTTC.

The J gene is TRBJ1-6, the V gene TRBV10-1; D remains unclear. V was shortened by 7 bases and J by 5 bases, with 27 bases between the two germline ends. Germline V gene lookup returns CDR1 WNHNN and CDR2 SYGVQD (reference sequence). The CDR3 consists of 19 residues. CDR3 nucleotide sequence: TGCGCCAGCACCCCGCCACGAGGCTCCCTGGTCCCTAATAATTCACCCCTCCACTTT. It encodes CASTPPRGSLVPNNSPLHF.

This clone came up a few times. The chain joins TRBV6-2 or TRBV6-3 to TRBJ1-3; weak D call: TRBD1 (6 bases). The CDR3 has 15 amino acids. CDR1 is MNHEY, CDR2 SVGEGT, per germline. Trimming took off 6 bases at V and 0 bases at J, with 12 bases between the two ends. CDR3 sequence (DNA): TGTGCCAGCAGCACCGGGACAAACTCTGGAAACACCATATATTTT. Encoded protein: CASSTGTNSGNTIYF.

V gene TRBV19 combines with J gene TRBJ1-2; 10 bases map to TRBD1. V shed 4 bases, J shed 4 bases, and the junction held 12 bases outside the gene matches. The CDR3 is 17 amino acids. Germline values: CDR1 LNHDA, CDR2 SQIVND (reference sequence). The CDR3 nucleotides read TGTGCCAGTAGTACCATCTCACCGGGACAGGGGTCCTATGGCTACACCTTC. It yields the protein CASSTISPGQGSYGYTF.

A note on this clone: The same CDR3 is also encoded by other DNA sequences in this sample. The V gene is TRBV30, the J gene TRBJ1-5; possible D gene TRBD1, 6 bases. Germline loops: CDR1 GTSNPN, CDR2 SVGIG (reference sequence). Trimming stripped 0 bases from V and 3 bases from J, with 9 bases between. The CDR3 extends over 14 amino acids. The CDR3 is CAWSVQGNNQPQHF. CDR3 nucleotides: TGTGCCTGGAGTGTACAGGGTAACAATCAGCCCCAGCATTTT.

The chain joins TRBV6-1 to TRBJ2-7; D is possibly TRBD2 (6 bases). Trimming removed 4 bases at V and 7 bases at J, with 23 bases between. Germline CDR1 and CDR2: MNHNS and SASEGT. The CDR3 length is 16 residues. This chain's CDR3 is CASSASGTDALYEQYF. CDR3 DNA: TGTGCCAGCAGTGCATCCGGGACTGACGCTCTTTATGAGCAGTACTTC.

This clone occurred once. The genes are TRBV7-9 and TRBJ1-1, with D maybe TRBD1 (6 bases). The ends were cut back, 6 bases at V and 5 bases at J, with 13 bases in the middle. CDR3 length: 13 residues. CDR1 and CDR2 from the germline V gene are SEHNR and FQNEAQ (reference sequence). For the CDR3, the DNA is TGTGCCAGCAGATCACAGGGATTTACTGAAGCTTTCTTT. Translating it yields CASRSQGFTEAFF.

The gene calls are TRBV24-1 and TRBJ1-5, with D perhaps matching TRBD1 (6 bases). Germline CDR1 and CDR2: KGHDR and SFDVKD. CDR3 size: 14 residues. V gave up 9 bases and J gave up 2 bases, with 13 bases separating them. This CDR3 is CATYRTVRNQPQHF. The CDR3 coding sequence is TGTGCCACCTACCGGACAGTGCGCAATCAGCCCCAGCATTTT.

The chain joins TRBV5-1 to TRBJ2-1; 10 bases line up with TRBD2. V lost 2 bases, J lost 7 bases, and 3 bases stayed unmatched. The CDR3 totals 14 residues. Germline V gene lookup returns CDR1 SGHRS and CDR2 YFSETQ. The CDR3 DNA follows: TGCGCCAGCAGCTTAACTAGCGGGAAGAATGAGCAGTTCTTC. Protein sequence: CASSLTSGKNEQFF. Filled out from reference TRBV5-1 and TRBJ2-1, the complete variable domain reads KAGVTQTPRYLIKTRGQQVTLSCSPISGHRSVSWYQQTPGQGLQFLFEYFSETQRNKGNFPGRFSGRQFSNSRSEMNVSTLELGDSALYLCASSLTSGKNEQFFGPGTRLTVL.

J is TRBJ2-2 and V is TRBV24-1; 9 nucleotides agree with TRBD1. V lost 2 bases to trimming and J lost 7 bases; unmatched junction nucleotides: 7. Germline V gene lookup returns CDR1 KGHDR and CDR2 SFDVKD. The CDR3 consists of 16 residues. CDR3 DNA: TGTGCCACCAGTGATTCAGGACAGGGGCTGGACGGGGAGCTGTTTTTT. It is translated as CATSDSGQGLDGELFF.

V usage is TRBV19 and J usage is TRBJ1-5; TRBD1 agrees at 8 bases. The CDR3 loop spans 16 amino acids. The trim removed 2 bases at V and 4 bases at J, leaving 7 bases unmatched. The germline gives CDR1 LNHDA, CDR2 SQIVND (reference sequence). Here the CDR3 DNA reads TGTGCCAGTAGTATATACCAGGGGGCCTTTAATCAGCCCCAGCATTTT. Its protein is CASSIYQGAFNQPQHF.

This chain links TRBV3-1 (or the pseudogene TRBV3-2) with TRBJ1-4, with D possibly being TRBD1 (6 bases). V dropped 1 base and J dropped 13 bases, with 19 bases sitting between them. CDR3 size: 15 residues. Germline CDR1 is LGHDT and CDR2 is YNNKEL (reference sequence). CDR3 loop: CASSQGRQAPVGLFF. As DNA, the CDR3 is TGTGCCAGCAGCCAAGGGAGACAGGCGCCGGTGGGACTGTTTTTT.

V usage is TRBV30 and J usage is TRBJ1-4; perhaps TRBD1 as D (5 bases). CDR3 length: 15 residues. Germline loops: CDR1 GTSNPN, CDR2 SVGIG (reference sequence). Trimming cost V 2 bases and J 6 bases, with 16 bases left between them. The CDR3 sequence: CAWSKGLEGDEKLFF. The CDR3 DNA follows: TGTGCCTGGAGTAAAGGCCTAGAAGGGGATGAAAAACTGTTTTTT.

This clone was found once. The chain is built from TRBV9 and TRBJ1-2; D remains ambiguous. CDR3 length equals 15 residues. The V end was cut by 0 bases, the J end by 7 bases, with 16 bases between. Germline CDR1 and CDR2: SGDLS and YYNGEE. The CDR3 protein is CASSVGGQISGGYTF. The CDR3 nucleotides are TGTGCCAGCAGCGTAGGTGGGCAGATCTCTGGTGGCTACACCTTC.